This T cell receptor beta chain was retrieved from a study of T cell responses to AZD1222 COVID-19 vaccine. The CDR3 runs to 15 residues. CDR1 and CDR2 (germline): SNHLY, FYNNEI. The germline V and J ends were trimmed by 6 bases and 4 bases, with 15 bases remaining between them. A remark on this clone: As yet, its antigen is unknown.

General study results and limits: Seropositivity was recorded at baseline in only a handful of AZD1222 recipients. Unmutated variant regions are reportedly the target of nearly half of TCRs that are spike-specific.

Sequencing was performed with immunoSEQ multiplex PCR; in TCRdb, only in-frame clones are kept and a portion is missing. The sample contains 100,000 to 150,000 clones, over 85% of which appear only once. This specimen consisted of peripheral blood, obtained on day 0 of AZD1222 vaccination. The chain has TRBV2 and TRBJ1-4; D is unresolved. The clonotype was recovered from an adult in good health. CDR3: CASSAGRRLNEKLFF. DNA for the CDR3: TGTGCCAGCAGCGCCGGGCGGCGACTTAATGAAAAACTGTTTTTT.